A selection of T cell receptor beta chains follows, all from one sample in a study of early stage breast cancer tumors. Assay: immunoSEQ multiplex PCR; the TCRdb copy retains only in-frame clones and omits some. The sample shows about 53,000 clones, 85% to 95% of them seen only once. The specimen was blood. These TCRs come from a person between 70 and 80 years old with breast cancer. Both conserved end residues are part of each CDR3. Fields, in order: V gene, clone size, J gene, D gene, CDR3 length, CDR3 DNA, CDR3 protein. D genes are given only for firm matches. Not all rows give a size; the values are once, few, many and, for expanded clones, a class.

V: TRBV5-1; size: .; J: TRBJ2-7; D: TRBD2; length: 17; DNA: TGCGCCAGCAGCTTGAGTCTAGCGGGAGGTGGGGCCTACGAGCAGTACTTC; CDR3: CASSLSLAGGGAYEQYF
V: TRBV11-1; size: .; J: TRBJ2-3; D: .; length: 15; DNA: TGTGCCAGCAGCTTAAACGCCGGGGGCACAGATACGCAGTATTTT; CDR3: CASSLNAGGTDTQYF
V: TRBV18; size: .; J: TRBJ1-1; D: .; length: 16; DNA: TGTGCCAGCTCTCCGGTCGTTGGAGGGATGAACACTGAAGCTTTCTTT; CDR3: CASSPVVGGMNTEAFF
V: TRBV7-3; size: .; J: TRBJ2-2; D: TRBD1; length: 15; DNA: TGTGCCAGCAGCCGACTTGGACAGGGGCCCGGGGAGCTGTTTTTT; CDR3: CASSRLGQGPGELFF
V: TRBV5-1; size: .; J: TRBJ1-1; D: .; length: 13; DNA: TGCGCCAGCAGCTTGGCCGAGAGGACTGAAGCTTTCTTT; CDR3: CASSLAERTEAFF
V: TRBV2; size: .; J: TRBJ2-5; D: TRBD1; length: 13; DNA: TGTGCCAGCAGGGGCGGACAGGGAGAGACCCAGTACTTC; CDR3: CASRGGQGETQYF
V: TRBV4-1; size: .; J: TRBJ2-7; D: .; length: 15; DNA: TGCGCCAGCAGCCAAGATTCTGACAGATCCTACGAGCAGTACTTC; CDR3: CASSQDSDRSYEQYF
V: TRBV7-6; size: few; J: TRBJ2-2; D: TRBD2; length: 18; DNA: TGTGCCAGCGGTACATTTCCCAGCGGGGGGAAGAACACCGGGGAGCTGTTTTTT; CDR3: CASGTFPSGGKNTGELFF
V: TRBV4-1; size: .; J: TRBJ2-7; D: .; length: 13; DNA: TGCGCCAGCAGCCAGGGCCGGACAGCTGAGCAGTACTTC; CDR3: CASSQGRTAEQYF
V: TRBV19; size: .; J: TRBJ2-1; D: TRBD2; length: 16; DNA: TGTGCCAGTAGTTCCGGACTAGCGGGAGGTAGGAATGAGCAGTTCTTC; CDR3: CASSSGLAGGRNEQFF
V: TRBV6-6; size: .; J: TRBJ1-1; D: .; length: 13; DNA: TGTGCCAGCGTACAGGGCATGAACACTGAAGCTTTCTTT; CDR3: CASVQGMNTEAFF
V: TRBV7-2; size: .; J: TRBJ1-1; D: .; length: 14; DNA: TGTGCCAGCAGCTTAGTCCCTTGGAACACTGAAGCTTTCTTT; CDR3: CASSLVPWNTEAFF
V: TRBV28; size: once; J: TRBJ2-2; D: TRBD2; length: 14; DNA: TGTGCCAGCAGTACAGCGGGACACACCGGGGAGCTGTTTTTT; CDR3: CASSTAGHTGELFF
V: TRBV18; size: .; J: TRBJ1-2; D: .; length: 12; DNA: TGTGCCAGCTCACCAGGTAGAGGAAGAGGCACCTTC; CDR3: CASSPGRGRGTF
V: TRBV13; size: .; J: TRBJ2-1; D: .; length: 18; DNA: TGTGCCAGCAGCTTAGGTTTAGGGGCGAAAAGCTCCTACAATGAGCAGTTCTTC; CDR3: CASSLGLGAKSSYNEQFF
V: TRBV5-1; size: .; J: TRBJ2-7; D: TRBD2; length: 15; DNA: TGCGCCAGCAGCTTAACTAGCGGGGGGGCGTACGAGCAGTACTTC; CDR3: CASSLTSGGAYEQYF
V: TRBV2; size: .; J: TRBJ2-1; D: TRBD2; length: 16; DNA: TGTGCCAGCAGTGAAGGGCGGGGGAAAGCGATCAATGAGCAGTTCTTC; CDR3: CASSEGRGKAINEQFF
V: TRBV29-1; size: once; J: TRBJ1-2; D: .; length: 11; DNA: TGCAGCGTCCCTTCGCGCTATGGCTACACCTTC; CDR3: CSVPSRYGYTF
V: TRBV13; size: .; J: TRBJ2-3; D: .; length: 14; DNA: TGTGCCAGCAGCCCCCGAGGTAGCACAGATACGCAGTATTTT; CDR3: CASSPRGSTDTQYF
V: TRBV9; size: .; J: TRBJ1-1; D: .; length: 13; DNA: TGTGCCAGCGGGGGGGTTTCAAACACTGAAGCTTTCTTT; CDR3: CASGGVSNTEAFF
V: TRBV30; size: .; J: TRBJ1-6; D: TRBD1; length: 13; DNA: TGTGCCTGGAGATCGACAGGGAATTCACCCCTCCACTTT; CDR3: CAWRSTGNSPLHF
V: TRBV11-3; size: .; J: TRBJ2-5; D: TRBD2; length: 16; DNA: TGTGCCAGCAGCTCTAGCGGCCTAGCGACGCAAGAGACCCAGTACTTC; CDR3: CASSSSGLATQETQYF